This T cell receptor beta chain is from a study of blood T cell repertoires in COVID-19. A COVID-19 case was met by exposed participants within 2 weeks before study entry. As handled by the study authors: The assay estimated nucleated cells by amplifying reference gene primers. The assay was immunoSEQ multiplex PCR, and TCRdb's table has in-frame clones only and misses some. That table supplies the V and J calls and clone size; D and trimming were determined from the DNA. The sample comprises about 320,000 clones, around 84% of which are singletons, and under 2% rests with the top ten. The germline V gene has CDR1 MNHEY and CDR2 SVGAGI. The trim removed 3 bases at V and 1 base at J, leaving 8 bases unmatched. The CDR3 covers 16 residues.

The V call is TRBV6-5, the J call TRBJ1-2, with 7 bases identical to TRBD1. The sequencing sample was made of PBMCs or T cells enriched from blood (not recorded which). This clonotype was obtained from a woman aged 25 to 39 who had been exposed to COVID-19. The CDR3 region is CASSYSTQGINYGYTF. The CDR3 DNA is TGTGCCAGCAGTTATAGCACACAGGGGATTAACTATGGCTACACCTTC.